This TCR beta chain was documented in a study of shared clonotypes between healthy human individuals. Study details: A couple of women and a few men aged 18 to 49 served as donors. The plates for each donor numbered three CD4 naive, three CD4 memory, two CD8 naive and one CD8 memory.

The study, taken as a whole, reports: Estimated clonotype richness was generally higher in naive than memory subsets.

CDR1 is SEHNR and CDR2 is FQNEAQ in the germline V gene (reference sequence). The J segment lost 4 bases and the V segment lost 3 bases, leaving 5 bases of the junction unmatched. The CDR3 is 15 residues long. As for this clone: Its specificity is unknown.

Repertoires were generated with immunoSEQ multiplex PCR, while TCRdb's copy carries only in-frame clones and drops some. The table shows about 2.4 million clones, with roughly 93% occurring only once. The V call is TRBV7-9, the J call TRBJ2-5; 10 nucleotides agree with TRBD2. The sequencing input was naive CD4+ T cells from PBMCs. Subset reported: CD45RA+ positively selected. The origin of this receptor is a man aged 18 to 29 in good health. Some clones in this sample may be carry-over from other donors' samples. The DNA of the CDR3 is TGTGCCAGCAGCTTGGCTAGCGGGAGTCTAGAGACCCAGTACTTC. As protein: CASSLASGSLETQYF.